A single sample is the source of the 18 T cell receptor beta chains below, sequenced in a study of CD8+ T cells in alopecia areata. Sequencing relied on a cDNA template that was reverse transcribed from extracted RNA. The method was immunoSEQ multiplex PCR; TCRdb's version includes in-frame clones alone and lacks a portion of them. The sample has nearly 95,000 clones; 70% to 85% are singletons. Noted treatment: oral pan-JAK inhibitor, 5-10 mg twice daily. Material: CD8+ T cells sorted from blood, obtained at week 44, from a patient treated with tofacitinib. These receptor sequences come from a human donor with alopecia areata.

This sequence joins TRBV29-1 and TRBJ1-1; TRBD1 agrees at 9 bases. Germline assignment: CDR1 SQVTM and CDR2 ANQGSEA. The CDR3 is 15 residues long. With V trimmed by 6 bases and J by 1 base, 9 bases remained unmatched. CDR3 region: CSVGDRAEWNTEAFF. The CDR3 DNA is TGCAGCGTAGGGGACAGGGCGGAATGGAACACTGAAGCTTTCTTT.

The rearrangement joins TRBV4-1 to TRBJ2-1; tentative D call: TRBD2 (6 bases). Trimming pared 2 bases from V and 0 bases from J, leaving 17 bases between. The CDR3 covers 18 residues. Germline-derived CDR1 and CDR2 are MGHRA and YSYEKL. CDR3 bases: TGCGCCAGCAGCCAACTCCCCGGTTACGGGAGCTCCTACAATGAGCAGTTCTTC. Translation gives CASSQLPGYGSSYNEQFF.

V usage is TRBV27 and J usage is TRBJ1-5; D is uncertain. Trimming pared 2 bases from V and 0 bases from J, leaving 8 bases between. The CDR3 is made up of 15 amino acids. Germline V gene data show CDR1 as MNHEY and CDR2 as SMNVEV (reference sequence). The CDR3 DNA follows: TGTGCCAGCAGTTTAGGACCTTATAGCAATCAGCCCCAGCATTTT. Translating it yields CASSLGPYSNQPQHF.

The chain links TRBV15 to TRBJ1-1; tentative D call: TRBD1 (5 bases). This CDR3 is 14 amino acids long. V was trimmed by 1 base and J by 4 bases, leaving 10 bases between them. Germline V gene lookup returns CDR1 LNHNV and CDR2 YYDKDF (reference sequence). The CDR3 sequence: CATSRVRDVTEAFF. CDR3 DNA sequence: TGTGCCACCAGCAGAGTCCGGGACGTCACTGAAGCTTTCTTT.

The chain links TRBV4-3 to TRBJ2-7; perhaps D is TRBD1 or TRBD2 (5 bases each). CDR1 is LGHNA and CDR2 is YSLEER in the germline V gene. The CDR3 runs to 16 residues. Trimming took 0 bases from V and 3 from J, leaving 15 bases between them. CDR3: CASSQDKGTTDYEQYF. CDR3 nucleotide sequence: TGCGCCAGCAGCCAAGATAAGGGGACGACCGACTACGAGCAGTACTTC.

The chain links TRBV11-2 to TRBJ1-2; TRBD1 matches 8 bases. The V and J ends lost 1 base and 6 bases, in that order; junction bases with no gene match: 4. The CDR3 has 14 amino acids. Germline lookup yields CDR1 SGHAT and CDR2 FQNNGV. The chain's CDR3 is CASSLGSGGDGYTF. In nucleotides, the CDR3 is TGTGCCAGCAGCTTAGGTTCAGGGGGCGATGGCTACACCTTC.

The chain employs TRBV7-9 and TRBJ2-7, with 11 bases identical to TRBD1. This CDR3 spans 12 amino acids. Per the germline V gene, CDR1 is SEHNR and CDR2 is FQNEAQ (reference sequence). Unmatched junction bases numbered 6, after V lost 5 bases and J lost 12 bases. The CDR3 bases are TGTGCCAGCAGCCCCTGGACAGGGGGCGCGTACTTC. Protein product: CASSPWTGGAYF.

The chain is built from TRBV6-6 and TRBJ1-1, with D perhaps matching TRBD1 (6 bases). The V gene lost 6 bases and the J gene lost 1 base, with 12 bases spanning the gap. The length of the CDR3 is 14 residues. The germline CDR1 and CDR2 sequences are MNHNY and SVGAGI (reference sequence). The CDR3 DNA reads TGTGCCAGCAGAATTCAGGGGCCGAACACTGAAGCTTTCTTT. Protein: CASRIQGPNTEAFF.

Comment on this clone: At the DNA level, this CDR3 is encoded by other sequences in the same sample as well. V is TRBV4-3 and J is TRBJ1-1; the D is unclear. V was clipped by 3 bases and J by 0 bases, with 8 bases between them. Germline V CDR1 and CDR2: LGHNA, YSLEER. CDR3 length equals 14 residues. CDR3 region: CASSQERLNTEAFF. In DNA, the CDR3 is TGCGCCAGCAGCCAGGAAAGGTTGAACACTGAAGCTTTCTTT.

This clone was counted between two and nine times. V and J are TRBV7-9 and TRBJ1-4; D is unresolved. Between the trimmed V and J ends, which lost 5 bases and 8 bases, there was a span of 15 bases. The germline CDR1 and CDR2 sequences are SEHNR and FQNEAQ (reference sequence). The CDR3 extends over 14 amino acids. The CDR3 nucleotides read TGTGCCAGCAGCCACGGGATCTTAGGCGAAAAACTGTTTTTT. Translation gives CASSHGILGEKLFF.

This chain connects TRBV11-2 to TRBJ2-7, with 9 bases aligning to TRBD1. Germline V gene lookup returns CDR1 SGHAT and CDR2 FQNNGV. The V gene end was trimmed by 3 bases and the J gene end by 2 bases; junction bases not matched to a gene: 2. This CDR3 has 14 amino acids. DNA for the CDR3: TGTGCCAGCAGCTTGGACAGGGGAACCTACGAGCAGTACTTC. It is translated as CASSLDRGTYEQYF.

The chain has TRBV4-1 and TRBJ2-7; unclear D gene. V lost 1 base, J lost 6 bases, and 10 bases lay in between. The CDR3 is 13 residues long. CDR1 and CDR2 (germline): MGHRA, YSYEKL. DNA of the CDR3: TGCGCCAGCAGCCAAGCAGCCTCGGGCGAGCAGTACTTC. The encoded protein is CASSQAASGEQYF.

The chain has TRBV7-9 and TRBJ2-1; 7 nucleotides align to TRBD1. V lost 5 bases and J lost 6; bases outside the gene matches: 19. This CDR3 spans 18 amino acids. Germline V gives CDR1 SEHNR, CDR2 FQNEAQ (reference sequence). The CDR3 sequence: CASSPENKGTVNPNEQFF. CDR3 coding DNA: TGTGCCAGCAGCCCGGAGAATAAAGGGACAGTCAACCCCAATGAGCAGTTCTTC.

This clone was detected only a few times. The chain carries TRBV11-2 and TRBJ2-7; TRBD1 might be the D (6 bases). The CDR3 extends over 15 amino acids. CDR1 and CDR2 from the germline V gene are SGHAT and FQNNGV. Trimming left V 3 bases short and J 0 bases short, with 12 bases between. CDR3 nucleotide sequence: TGTGCCAGCAGCTTTGGGACACCGAGCTCCTACGAGCAGTACTTC. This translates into CASSFGTPSSYEQYF.

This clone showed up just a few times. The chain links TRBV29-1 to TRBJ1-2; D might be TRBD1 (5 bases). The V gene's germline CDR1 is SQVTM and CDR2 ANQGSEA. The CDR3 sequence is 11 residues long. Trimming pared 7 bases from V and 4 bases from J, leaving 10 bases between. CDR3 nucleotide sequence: TGCAGCGCGACAGAGAGCTATGGCTACACCTTC. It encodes CSATESYGYTF.

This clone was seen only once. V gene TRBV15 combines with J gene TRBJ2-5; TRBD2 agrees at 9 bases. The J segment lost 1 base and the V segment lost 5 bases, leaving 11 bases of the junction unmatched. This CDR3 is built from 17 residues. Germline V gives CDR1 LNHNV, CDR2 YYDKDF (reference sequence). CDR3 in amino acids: CATSPGVAGGPQETQYF. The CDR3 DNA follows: TGTGCCACCAGCCCGGGGGTGGCGGGGGGGCCCCAAGAGACCCAGTACTTC.

The CDR3 loop reads CASIGRDGYEQYF. DNA for the CDR3: TGCGCCAGCATAGGGAGGGACGGCTACGAGCAGTACTTC. The rearrangement links TRBV10-2 to TRBJ2-7; 7 bases match TRBD2. Trimming removed 7 bases from V and 3 bases from J; junction bases left unmatched: 6. The CDR3 is 13 amino acids. Germline CDR1 and CDR2: WSHSY and SAAADI.

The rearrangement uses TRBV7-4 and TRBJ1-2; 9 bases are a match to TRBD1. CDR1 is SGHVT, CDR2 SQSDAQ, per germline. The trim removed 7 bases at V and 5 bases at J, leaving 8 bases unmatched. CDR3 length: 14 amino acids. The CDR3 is CASTHDRGGYGYTF. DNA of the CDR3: TGTGCCAGCACCCACGACAGGGGGGGATATGGCTACACCTTC.